Listed here are 21 T cell receptor beta chains from one sample, sequenced in a study of T cells in localized non-small cell lung cancer. The table came from immunoSEQ multiplex PCR; TCRdb's copy has only in-frame clones and leaves some out. Altogether about 3,000 clones are present, 27% being singletons, with the ten largest covering around 18%. Sequencing used normal lung tissue next to the tumor, obtained before any cancer treatment. All receptors derive from a female donor of 60 years or more with stage I squamous cell lung carcinoma.

In nucleotides, the CDR3 is TGTGCCAGCAGCCAGGTATGGAGAGATGGCTACACCTTC. This gives the protein CASSQVWRDGYTF. The rearrangement links TRBV14 to TRBJ1-2; D not resolved. V dropped 3 bases and J dropped 6 bases, with 11 bases sitting between them. There are 13 residues in the CDR3. Germline V gene lookup returns CDR1 SGHDN and CDR2 FVKESK.

This clone has just a few counts. The V call is TRBV4-1, the J call TRBJ1-1, with TRBD1 identical over 8 bases. Germline trimming cut 8 bases from V and 11 bases from J; bases unmatched to any gene: 10. The CDR3 has 12 amino acids. CDR1 and CDR2 (germline): MGHRA, YSYEKL. The DNA of the CDR3 is TGCGCCAGCCTCGGACAGGGAGCCGCGGCTTTCTTT. It yields the protein CASLGQGAAAFF.

The rearrangement joins TRBV29-1 to TRBJ1-4; perhaps TRBD1 as D (5 bases). CDR1 is SQVTM and CDR2 is ANQGSEA in the germline V gene. There are 14 residues in the CDR3. Trimming shortened V by 6 bases and J by 2 bases, and 13 bases separated the two germline ends. CDR3 DNA: TGCAGCGTGGATAGCTCAGGGACTAATGAAAAACTGTTTTTT. It is translated as CSVDSSGTNEKLFF. Using reference TRBV29-1 and TRBJ1-4 for the parts outside the CDR3, the full variable domain is SAVISQKPSRDICQRGTSLTIQCQVDSQVTMMFWYRQQPGQSLTLIATANQGSEATYESGFVIDKFPISRPNLTFSTLTVSNMSPEDSSIYLCSVDSSGTNEKLFFGSGTQLSVL.

This clone came up a few times. The J gene is TRBJ1-4, the V gene TRBV28, with 8 bases lining up with TRBD1. The CDR3 covers 14 residues. The trim removed 5 bases at V and 6 bases at J, leaving 5 bases unmatched. From germline, CDR1 is MDHEN and CDR2 SYDVKM. CDR3 nucleotides: TGTGCCAGCAGTGCTACAGGGGGGGATGAAAAACTGTTTTTT. It yields the protein CASSATGGDEKLFF.

For the CDR3, the DNA is TGTGCCAGCAGTTTAGTGACGGGGGATTATCAGCCCCAGCATTTT. Translating gives CASSLVTGDYQPQHF. This rearrangement joins TRBV28 to TRBJ1-5; weak D call: TRBD1 (5 bases). The CDR3 consists of 15 residues. CDR1 is MDHEN and CDR2 is SYDVKM in the germline V gene. V gave up 2 bases and J gave up 5 bases, with 13 bases separating them.

The genes are TRBV30 and TRBJ2-3; D is uncertain. The CDR3 runs 12 residues. V was pared by 3 bases and J by 2 bases, with 6 bases between. Germline V gene sequence: CDR1 GTSNPN, CDR2 SVGIG (reference sequence). The CDR3 reads CAWRPDTDTQYF. The CDR3 coding sequence is TGTGCCTGGAGGCCAGACACAGATACGCAGTATTTT.

This clone was observed a few times. The CDR3 loop is CASTSGQGFGSAFF. CDR3 in DNA: TGTGCCAGCACCTCGGGACAGGGTTTTGGGTCAGCTTTCTTT. The rearrangement uses TRBV28 and TRBJ1-1, with 9 bases that match TRBD1. From germline, CDR1 is MDHEN and CDR2 SYDVKM. The CDR3 runs to 14 residues. V was clipped by 7 bases and J by 10 bases; unmatched bases: 13.

This clone was observed a few times. This chain joins TRBV6-8 and TRBJ2-3; D perhaps matches TRBD1 (6 bases). V lost 7 bases to trimming and J lost 2 bases, with 19 bases between them. The CDR3 loop spans 16 amino acids. The germline CDR1 and CDR2 sequences are MNHGY and SAAAGT. CDR3 sequence (DNA): TGTGCCAGCACCAAGGGTCCGGGACATTACACAGATACGCAGTATTTT. Protein product: CASTKGPGHYTDTQYF.

The chain carries TRBV29-1 and TRBJ2-5; 8 bases line up with TRBD2. The junction had 9 bases not matched to a gene; V was cut back by 4 bases and J by 5 bases. Germline lookup yields CDR1 SQVTM and CDR2 ANQGSEA. The CDR3 length is 14 residues. The CDR3 region has the DNA TGCAGCGTTGTGCGGGGGGCGAAGGCGGAGACCCAGTACTTC. Its protein product is CSVVRGAKAETQYF.

The chain employs TRBV6-8 and TRBJ2-7; D tentatively fits TRBD1 or TRBD2 (5 bases each). CDR3 length equals 16 residues. V gave up 2 bases and J gave up 3 bases, with 17 bases separating them. Germline CDR1 is MNHGY and CDR2 is SAAAGT. The DNA of the CDR3 is TGTGCCAGCAGTTACAACATCCGGGACGGTATCTACGAGCAGTACTTC. Protein product: CASSYNIRDGIYEQYF.

V is TRBV18 and J is TRBJ2-7, with D uncertain. Germline V lookup: CDR1 KGHSH, CDR2 LQKENI. This CDR3 is built from 14 residues. V gave up 2 bases and J gave up 2 bases, with 10 bases separating them. The CDR3 nucleotides read TGTGCCAGCTCACCAAGGCCGAATCCCTACGAGCAGTACTTC. This gives the protein CASSPRPNPYEQYF.

The chain couples TRBV19 to TRBJ2-1; TRBD1 matches at 7 bases. Germline CDR1 and CDR2: LNHDA and SQIVND (reference sequence). The CDR3 loop spans 12 amino acids. Trimming took 8 bases from V and 7 from J; bases not matched to a gene: 5. CDR3 DNA sequence: TGTGCCAGTCGCGACAGGGTTAATGAGCAGTTCTTC. Encoded protein: CASRDRVNEQFF.

By share, this clone counts as medium-sized. The chain links TRBV6-1 to TRBJ1-5; 7 bases align to TRBD1. With V trimmed by 1 base and J by 6 bases, 3 bases remained unmatched. Germline values: CDR1 MNHNS, CDR2 SASEGT. The length of the CDR3 is 14 residues. The CDR3 DNA sequence: TGTGCCAGCAGTGAAGGAGGGGGCCCTCAGCCCCAGCATTTT. Amino acids: CASSEGGGPQPQHF.

V is TRBV11-3 and J is TRBJ2-2; TRBD2 matches at 10 bases. This CDR3 has 14 residues. The germline gives CDR1 SGHNT, CDR2 YENEEA. V shed 8 bases, J shed 1 base, and the junction held 1 base outside the gene matches. CDR3 nucleotide sequence: TGTGCCAGCCGACTAGCGGGGAACACCGGGGAGCTGTTTTTT. Translation: CASRLAGNTGELFF.

This chain connects TRBV5-1 to TRBJ2-7, with D possibly being TRBD1 (6 bases). Germline-derived CDR1 and CDR2 are SGHRS and YFSETQ. Trimming cost V 0 bases and J 3 bases, with 16 bases left between them. The CDR3 loop spans 16 amino acids. The chain's CDR3 is CASSLGSGVVNYEQYF. In DNA form, the CDR3 reads TGCGCCAGCAGCTTGGGGTCAGGGGTCGTCAACTACGAGCAGTACTTC.

This clone is labeled medium-sized. The V call is TRBV12-2, the J call TRBJ1-5; the table's D call TRBD1 went unverified against the DNA. TRBV12-2 is assigned pseudogene status. The CDR3 is 17 residues long. The DNA of the CDR3 is TGTGCAAGTCGCTTAGAGCCCGACAGGGGTAGCAATCAGCCCCAGCATTTT. This gives the protein CASRLEPDRGSNQPQHF.

The rearrangement uses TRBV30 and TRBJ2-7, with a weak D call TRBD1 (5 bases). Trimming removed 3 bases from V and 2 bases from J, with 11 bases in between. The CDR3 has 13 residues. The germline gives CDR1 GTSNPN, CDR2 SVGIG (reference sequence). Written as DNA, the CDR3 is TGTGCCTGGAGAAGGGGCAGTGCCTACGAGCAGTACTTC. It specifies CAWRRGSAYEQYF.

This clone was seen a handful of times. The chain is built from TRBV12-5 and TRBJ2-1; maybe TRBD1 (6 bases). Germline CDR1 and CDR2: LGHNT and FRNRAP. The length of the CDR3 is 12 residues. CDR3 amino acids: CATSYRGNEQFF. CDR3 coding DNA: TGTGCCACCAGTTATAGGGGGAATGAGCAGTTCTTC.

The genes are TRBV19 and TRBJ1-2; D is unclear. CDR1 LNHDA and CDR2 SQIVND come from the germline V gene (reference sequence). The ends were cut back, 6 bases at V and 4 bases at J, with 12 bases in the middle. The length of the CDR3 is 13 residues. Here the CDR3 reads CASRQGGAYGYTF. In DNA form, the CDR3 reads TGTGCCAGTAGACAAGGAGGAGCCTATGGCTACACCTTC.

This clone ranks as medium-sized. The rearrangement uses TRBV11-3 and TRBJ1-1; 10 nucleotides line up with TRBD1. Germline-derived CDR1 and CDR2 are SGHNT and YENEEA. Trimming at V came to 4 bases and at J to 8 bases, leaving 10 bases not matched to a gene. The CDR3 has 15 amino acids. CDR3 DNA: TGTGCCAGCAGCTCGCCGACAGGGGGCGTTAGCGAAGCTTTCTTT. Translation: CASSSPTGGVSEAFF.

The V gene is TRBV11-3, the J gene TRBJ2-7, with 9 positions matching TRBD1. Unmatched junction bases numbered 9, after V lost 2 bases and J lost 4 bases. Per germline, CDR1 SGHNT and CDR2 YENEEA. This CDR3 comprises 16 residues. The CDR3 DNA reads as TGTGCCAGCAGCTTATATTCCCCGGGACAGGGTTACGAGCAGTACTTC. Translated, it gives CASSLYSPGQGYEQYF.